The entry below gives a single TCR beta chain sequence along with its context. Its cognate antigen has yet to be identified. There are no base qualities to consult, and no much larger clone falls within one base. The record originates from a study of CD8 T cells in Susac syndrome (dated by TCRdb to between 2017 and 2020). Study-wide context: Whether CD8+ T cell activation and differentiation in Susac syndrome was antigen driven was tested using repertoire sequencing. Broader findings and caveats from the paper: The TCR sequencing and HLA analysis was acknowledged to have included a relatively small number of individuals.

RNA was extracted with the RNeasy kit and roughly 0.45 to 1 ug was reverse transcribed using random hexamers. The immunoSEQ multiplex PCR assay, covering 54 Vbeta and 13 Jbeta segments, was used to amplify TCR beta CDR3 regions. To correct PCR amplification bias, a synthetic template baseline was used for both primer optimization and computational correction. Turning to the authors' computational methods: Reads were annotated to V, D and J genes according to IMGT and were analyzed with immunoSEQ Analyzer, with only productive sequences retained. To calculate clonality, Shannon entropy was normalized by log2 of the number of productive unique sequences and then subtracted from one. For each patient and control, public and private clones were evaluated among the 100 most prevalent clones. A clone was defined as Susac-specific if it was absent from the healthy and MS cohorts, from approximately 980 published viral clones and from other ImmuneACCESS disease sequences. TCRdb's own reprocessing of the public reads used fastp at Q25 and MiXCR and kept productive beta chains. For every CDR3 protein sequence, its rows merge into one entry that carries the most common genes and DNA. The V and J calls, along with clone size, are taken from TCRdb and not from the paper's own processing. The table for this sample lists 150,000 to 200,000 distinct CDR3 sequences; roughly 93% of them were counted only once. The ten biggest clones cover around 0.13% of the sample.

Including cysteine and phenylalanine, the CDR3 has 12 amino acids. CDR3 DNA is the only sequence kept; it has 36 bases, read in frame from the first base. CDR1 is given as SGHTA and CDR2 as FQGNSA, both from the germline V gene. V drops 3 bases and J drops 4 bases, leaving 6 bases in between. High-throughput TCR beta sequencing profiled peripheral blood CD8+ and CD4+ T cells from healthy donors, Susac syndrome patients and multiple sclerosis patients. Healthy donors were included as age- and sex-matched controls. Bulk CD8+ and CD4+ T cells were purified by magnetic negative isolation, whereas CD8+ TEMRA cells were enriched by FACS. Blood was drawn into EDTA tubes, processed within 24 hours, and PBMCs were isolated by density gradient centrifugation. PBMCs intended for TCR sequencing were cryopreserved in liquid nitrogen and were subsequently thawed in a 37 degrees C water bath. A purity of at least 90% was achieved for sorted or isolated CD4+, CD8+ and CD8+ TEMRA cells.

This TCR was recovered from a human donor in good health. The sequence links TRBV7-2 to TRBJ1-1; confidence is insufficient to name the D gene. The specimen sequenced was CD4+ T cells from PBMCs. The sequenced DNA is TGTGCCAGCAGCTTTCGACGCACTGAAGCTTTCTTT. Its coded protein is CASSFRRTEAFF.